The 32 T cell receptor beta chains below all came from one sample that was sequenced in a study of graft-versus-host responses after intestinal transplantation. Generated by immunoSEQ multiplex PCR, the TCRdb table keeps only in-frame clones and is missing some. The sample gives 96,000 or so clones, about 94% of which show up once; 0.17% is in the top ten. Antigens for these TCRs are unknown. The sample here was unstimulated CD4+ T cells sorted from spleen or lymph node cells, taken before intestinal transplant. These receptors were obtained from a human donor who received an intestinal transplant.

The chain is built from TRBV4-3 and TRBJ1-6; D gene ambiguous. V was clipped by 1 base and J by 7 bases, with 20 bases between them. This CDR3 is built from 18 residues. The germline gives CDR1 LGHNA, CDR2 YSLEER. The CDR3 nucleotides are TGCGCCAGCAGCCAAGTTTCAGCGGTGACGGCGGTGAATTCACCCCTCCACTTT. The encoded protein is CASSQVSAVTAVNSPLHF.

The V and J genes are TRBV7-6 and TRBJ2-5; 15 bases line up with TRBD2. The J segment lost 2 bases and the V segment lost 1 base, leaving 8 bases of the junction unmatched. Germline CDR1 is SGHVS and CDR2 is FNYEAQ. The CDR3 has 19 amino acids. CDR3 amino acids: CASSLGGLAGGLFQETQYF. Written as DNA, the CDR3 is TGTGCCAGCAGCTTAGGAGGACTAGCGGGAGGGCTTTTTCAAGAGACCCAGTACTTC. Together with reference TRBV7-6 and TRBJ2-5, the CDR3 gives the full variable domain: GAGVSQSPRYKVTKRGQDVALRCDPISGHVSLYWYRQALGQGPEFLTYFNYEAQQDKSGLPNDRFSAERPEGSISTLTIQRTEQRDSAMYRCASSLGGLAGGLFQETQYFGPGTRLLVL.

The chain carries TRBV29-1 and TRBJ1-4, with 9 nucleotides matching TRBD1. Trimming cost V 7 bases and J 0 bases; bases outside gene matches: 15. This CDR3 is built from 18 residues. Per germline, CDR1 SQVTM and CDR2 ANQGSEA. In DNA, the CDR3 is TGCAGCGCCAAGAGAGTTGGGACAGGGCCTTCAACTAATGAAAAACTGTTTTTT. Its protein is CSAKRVGTGPSTNEKLFF.

In its sample, this clone was seen once. The chain carries TRBV7-2 and TRBJ1-5; 8 bases are a match to TRBD1. The CDR3 is made up of 14 amino acids. Per the germline V gene, CDR1 is SGHTA and CDR2 is FQGNSA. Trimming at V came to 6 bases and at J to 9 bases, leaving 10 bases not matched to a gene. The DNA for the CDR3 is TGTGCCAGCAGAATTTTACAGGGGACAGGGCCCCAGCATTTT. Translation: CASRILQGTGPQHF.

This chain links TRBV5-1 with TRBJ2-1; D unclear. V was cut by 3 bases and J by 5 bases, with 9 bases left in between. Germline loops: CDR1 SGHRS, CDR2 YFSETQ. The CDR3 contains 13 residues. CDR3 coding DNA: TGCGCCAGCAGCTGGCTTCGGGACAATGAGCAGTTCTTC. Amino acids: CASSWLRDNEQFF.

The chain carries TRBV25-1 and TRBJ2-7; 7 bases align to TRBD1. Per germline, CDR1 MGHDK and CDR2 SYGVNS. The CDR3 extends over 13 amino acids. V was pared by 8 bases and J by 0 bases, with 4 bases of the junction left unmatched. CDR3 nucleotide sequence: TGTGCCAGCCGGGACAGTCCCTCCTACGAGCAGTACTTC. It is translated as CASRDSPSYEQYF.

This chain links TRBV13 with TRBJ2-6; possibly TRBD1 for D (6 bases). The ends were cut back, 5 bases at V and 1 base at J, with 12 bases in the middle. This CDR3 spans 16 amino acids. Germline assignment: CDR1 PRHDT and CDR2 FYEKMQ (reference sequence). The CDR3 DNA sequence: TGTGCCAGCAGCACTATAGGGGGTTCTGGGGCCAACGTCCTGACTTTC. This gives the protein CASSTIGGSGANVLTF.

This rearrangement joins TRBV19 to TRBJ2-3; TRBD2 aligns across 10 bases. Germline trimming cut 3 bases from V and 6 bases from J; bases unmatched to any gene: 9. Germline V gene data show CDR1 as LNHDA and CDR2 as SQIVND (reference sequence). This CDR3 spans 16 amino acids. As DNA, the CDR3 is TGTGCCAGTAGTATCTCTGTAGCGGGGGGAGCGGATACGCAGTATTTT. Its translation is CASSISVAGGADTQYF.

The CDR3: CASSFRGLAGVWEQFF. DNA of the CDR3: TGTGCCAGTAGTTTCCGAGGACTAGCGGGAGTATGGGAGCAGTTCTTC. The chain joins TRBV19 to TRBJ2-1; 13 bases are a match to TRBD2. With 5 bases clipped from V and 10 bases from J, the junction kept 11 bases outside the gene matches. This CDR3 has 16 residues. Per the germline V gene, CDR1 is LNHDA and CDR2 is SQIVND (reference sequence).

V usage is TRBV6-5 and J usage is TRBJ1-4; weak D call: TRBD1 (6 bases). The CDR3 runs to 14 residues. V was clipped by 6 bases and J by 6 bases, with 14 bases between them. Germline V gives CDR1 MNHEY, CDR2 SVGAGI. The CDR3 spells CASSSRGGDEKLFF. CDR3 bases: TGTGCCAGCAGCTCTCGGGGGGGCGATGAAAAACTGTTTTTT.

This chain uses TRBV6-6 with TRBJ2-1; TRBD1 matches at 8 bases. Germline CDR1 MNHNY, CDR2 SVGAGI (reference sequence). The trim removed 1 base at V and 5 bases at J, leaving 7 bases unmatched. The length of the CDR3 is 16 residues. The CDR3 bases are TGTGCCAGCAGTTACTACGGGACAGGATTCAACAATGAGCAGTTCTTC. Translation: CASSYYGTGFNNEQFF.

This chain links TRBV20-1 with TRBJ2-5, with no clear D. Germline V gene data show CDR1 as DFQATT and CDR2 as SNEGSKA (reference sequence). Trimming left V 0 bases short and J 5 bases short, with 4 bases between. There are 11 residues in the CDR3. The CDR3 bases are TGCAGTGCTAGAGATCCGGAGACCCAGTACTTC. As protein: CSARDPETQYF.

The chain employs TRBV7-3 and TRBJ2-5; 8 positions match TRBD2. Trimming at V came to 5 bases and at J to 1 base, leaving 0 bases not matched to a gene. The CDR3 runs 13 residues. Looked up from germline, CDR1 is SGHTA and CDR2 is FQGTGA. In DNA form, the CDR3 reads TGTGCCAGCAGCACTAGCGGCCAAGAGACCCAGTACTTC. Residues: CASSTSGQETQYF.

This clone was detected only once. The chain carries TRBV29-1 and TRBJ2-7, with a weak D call TRBD1 (5 bases). This CDR3 has 12 residues. Trimming removed 5 bases from V and 5 bases from J, with 13 bases in between. Germline V CDR1 and CDR2: SQVTM, ANQGSEA. CDR3 nucleotides: TGCAGCGTTTCGGGCAGGGCCGACGAGCAGTACTTC. It is translated as CSVSGRADEQYF.

The V gene is TRBV27, the J gene TRBJ1-2; D is possibly TRBD1 (5 bases). Germline V gene data show CDR1 as MNHEY and CDR2 as SMNVEV (reference sequence). The V end lost 5 bases, the J end lost 1 base, and 11 bases lay between the germline ends. The CDR3 sequence is 14 residues long. For the CDR3, the DNA is TGTGCCAGCAGTCCCACAGGATTTAACTATGGCTACACCTTC. Its translation is CASSPTGFNYGYTF.

The rearrangement joins TRBV4-1 to TRBJ2-3; TRBD2 matches 8 bases. CDR1 MGHRA and CDR2 YSYEKL come from the germline V gene. This CDR3 has 15 residues. V lost 4 bases to trimming and J lost 3 bases; unmatched junction nucleotides: 6. This chain's CDR3 is CASSPSGGPTDTQYF. CDR3 nucleotides: TGCGCCAGCAGCCCCAGCGGGGGTCCAACAGATACGCAGTATTTT.

V is TRBV19 and J is TRBJ2-1; TRBD2 aligns across 14 bases. J lost 5 bases, V lost 2 bases, and 11 bases had no gene match. The germline V gene encodes CDR1 LNHDA and CDR2 SQIVND (reference sequence). CDR3 length: 19 amino acids. The CDR3 DNA reads as TGTGCCAGTAGTATACCCCCGACTAGCGGGAGGGCGCCCGACAATGAGCAGTTCTTC. It encodes CASSIPPTSGRAPDNEQFF.

V and J are TRBV9 and TRBJ2-7; 9 bases match TRBD1. The V gene's germline CDR1 is SGDLS and CDR2 YYNGEE. The CDR3 is 16 amino acids. After removal of 0 bases from V and 6 bases from J, the junction contained 10 bases not matched to a gene. CDR3 in amino acids: CASSVDHRGRWVEQYF. The CDR3 coding sequence is TGTGCCAGCAGCGTAGACCACAGGGGGCGCTGGGTCGAGCAGTACTTC. The complete variable domain, with remaining parts taken from reference TRBV9 and TRBJ2-7, reads DSGVTQTPKHLITATGQRVTLRCSPRSGDLSVYWYQQSLDQGLQFLIQYYNGEERAKGNILERFSAQQFPDLHSELNLSSLELGDSALYFCASSVDHRGRWVEQYFGPGTRLTVT.

The J gene is TRBJ2-7, the V gene TRBV5-1, with 13 bases lining up with TRBD2. Germline V gene data show CDR1 as SGHRS and CDR2 as YFSETQ. The V and J ends lost 0 bases and 2 bases, in that order; junction bases with no gene match: 2. CDR3 length: 16 amino acids. CDR3 DNA sequence: TGCGCCAGCAGCTTGGGGGGGACTAGCGGGACCTACGAGCAGTACTTC. Its protein is CASSLGGTSGTYEQYF.

This clone appeared a single time. The rearrangement uses TRBV7-3 and TRBJ2-6; D remains unclear. CDR1 SGHTA and CDR2 FQGTGA come from the germline V gene. V gave up 1 base and J gave up 3 bases, with 10 bases separating them. The length of the CDR3 is 16 residues. The CDR3 DNA is TGTGCCAGCAGCTTAAACAGCCGTAGTGGGGCCAACGTCCTGACTTTC. Amino acid sequence: CASSLNSRSGANVLTF.

The rearrangement joins TRBV2 to TRBJ2-7, with D tentatively TRBD1 (8 bases). There are 14 residues in the CDR3. Germline V gene lookup returns CDR1 SNHLY and CDR2 FYNNEI. V gave up 10 bases and J gave up 2 bases, with 18 bases separating them. Here the CDR3 DNA reads TGTGCCACCGCGGACAGGGAGGGAACCTACGAGCAGTACTTC. This encodes CATADREGTYEQYF.

This clone turned up a few times. V and J are TRBV5-1 and TRBJ1-6, with D possibly being TRBD1 (5 bases). V was pared by 5 bases and J by 6 bases, with 9 bases between. The CDR3 consists of 13 residues. In germline, CDR1 is SGHRS, CDR2 YFSETQ. CDR3 amino acids: CASRRQTNSPLHF. The CDR3 DNA follows: TGCGCCAGCAGGAGACAGACTAATTCACCCCTCCACTTT.

The V and J genes are TRBV5-1 and TRBJ2-6; D is unresolved. CDR1 and CDR2 (germline): SGHRS, YFSETQ. CDR3 length: 14 amino acids. Trimming stripped 4 bases from V and 0 bases from J, with 5 bases between. CDR3 in DNA: TGCGCCAGCAGCATAAACTCTGGGGCCAACGTCCTGACTTTC. Translating it yields CASSINSGANVLTF.

This rearrangement joins TRBV18 to TRBJ1-4; 7 bases fit TRBD1. The CDR3 is 17 residues long. J lost 8 bases, V lost 3 bases, and 15 bases had no gene match. The germline CDR1 and CDR2 sequences are KGHSH and LQKENI. The CDR3 is CASSPNTPTGSDEKLFF. Here the CDR3 DNA reads TGTGCCAGCTCACCTAACACCCCGACAGGGAGCGACGAAAAACTGTTTTTT.

The sample holds a few counts of this clone. The chain joins TRBV5-8 to TRBJ1-1; TRBD1 matches 9 bases. The germline V gene encodes CDR1 SGHTS and CDR2 YDEGEE. The CDR3 is made up of 14 amino acids. The V and J ends lost 0 bases and 5 bases, in that order; junction bases with no gene match: 2. The CDR3 sequence is CASSLDRGPTEAFF. The DNA of the CDR3 is TGTGCCAGCAGCTTGGACAGGGGGCCTACTGAAGCTTTCTTT.

The J gene is TRBJ2-7, the V gene TRBV6-5; 7 positions match TRBD1. Trimming at V came to 5 bases and at J to 1 base, leaving 5 bases not matched to a gene. In germline, CDR1 is MNHEY, CDR2 SVGAGI. The CDR3 has 14 amino acids. CDR3 region: CASSPDRVSYEQYF. Written as DNA, the CDR3 is TGTGCCAGCAGTCCAGACAGGGTTTCCTACGAGCAGTACTTC.

V and J are TRBV5-1 and TRBJ1-2; no firm D call. Germline lookup yields CDR1 SGHRS and CDR2 YFSETQ. V was pared by 7 bases and J by 7 bases, with 14 bases between. This CDR3 has 12 residues. CDR3 sequence: CASRLSGGGYTF. The DNA of the CDR3 is TGCGCCAGCCGGCTTAGTGGAGGTGGCTACACCTTC.

This clone has just a few counts. This sequence joins TRBV5-1 and TRBJ2-2, with 10 bases that match TRBD1. This CDR3 has 17 amino acids. Germline CDR1 reads SGHRS; CDR2 reads YFSETQ. V gave up 4 bases and J gave up 5 bases; unmatched junction bases: 11. The DNA for the CDR3 is TGCGCCAGCAGCCATGGGGACAGGGGAGTAGTGACCGGGGAGCTGTTTTTT. This sequence encodes CASSHGDRGVVTGELFF.

V gene TRBV5-1 combines with J gene TRBJ1-2, with 7 nucleotides matching TRBD1. With V trimmed by 0 bases and J by 8 bases, 13 bases remained unmatched. Germline CDR1 reads SGHRS; CDR2 reads YFSETQ. The CDR3 contains 16 residues. The CDR3 DNA reads TGCGCCAGCAGCTTGGCCGCTCTTTGGGACAGCTCCGGCTACACCTTC. It yields the protein CASSLAALWDSSGYTF.

This sequence joins TRBV18 and TRBJ1-2; TRBD1 aligns across 11 bases. The CDR3 consists of 16 residues. The germline gives CDR1 KGHSH, CDR2 LQKENI. The V gene end was trimmed by 2 bases and the J gene end by 8 bases; junction bases not matched to a gene: 10. This CDR3 is CASSPAGQGARMGYTF. The CDR3 nucleotides read TGTGCCAGCTCACCAGCTGGACAGGGGGCTCGAATGGGCTACACCTTC.

The J gene is TRBJ2-3, the V gene TRBV19; 7 nucleotides line up with TRBD2. The trim removed 4 bases at V and 2 bases at J, leaving 12 bases unmatched. The CDR3 is 17 amino acids. Germline lookup yields CDR1 LNHDA and CDR2 SQIVND (reference sequence). In DNA, the CDR3 is TGTGCCAGTAGTACCCCAGGACTAGTTTCGAACACAGATACGCAGTATTTT. Encoded protein: CASSTPGLVSNTDTQYF.

This chain links TRBV19 with TRBJ1-1; the match to TRBD1 covers 7 bases. After removal of 4 bases from V and 1 base from J, the junction contained 6 bases not matched to a gene. The CDR3 has 15 residues. CDR1 is LNHDA and CDR2 is SQIVND in the germline V gene (reference sequence). CDR3 residues: CASSKTGTRNTEAFF. CDR3 nucleotides: TGTGCCAGTAGTAAGACAGGGACGCGGAACACTGAAGCTTTCTTT.